The T cell receptor beta chain described here comes from a study of cytomegalovirus exposure and HLA in healthy donors. Study background: Earlier results showed almost 120 million unique TCR beta sequences derived from about 179 million T cells.

PCR amplification relied on 60 Vbeta primers (plus 13 Jbeta primers). The method was immunoSEQ multiplex PCR; TCRdb's version includes in-frame clones alone and lacks a portion of them. The table has roughly 68,000 clones, 65% to 70% seen once. Details on this clone: Its cognate antigen is unknown.

Overall study results and limits: Further analysis was carried out later, and it showed several of the most significant clusters appearing linked to common viral pathogens. An ancestry cluster, one associated with Asian ancestry, reportedly showed fewer N-insertions than the approximately 670-donor mean in a later analysis.

This CDR3 has 20 residues. Per germline, CDR1 MGHRA and CDR2 YSYEKL. Trimming removed 0 bases from V and 2 bases from J; junction bases left unmatched: 13. The specimen sequenced was PBMCs. The clonotype was recovered from a man aged 40-49 years in good health and CMV-seropositive. The V and J genes are TRBV4-1 and TRBJ2-3; 11 bases line up with TRBD2. CDR3 amino acids: CASSQDGELAGGTFTDTQYF. The DNA of the CDR3 is TGCGCCAGCAGCCAAGATGGTGAGCTAGCGGGGGGCACCTTCACAGATACGCAGTATTTT.